The sequence of this T cell receptor (beta chain) was determined in a study of T cells in Graves' hyperthyroidism and ophthalmopathy. This clonotype was seen ten or more times. What was amplified from RNA transcripts were TCR beta CDR3 regions. In the first-round RT-PCR of the TCR CDR3, the HTBI primer set was used. TCRdb processed the multiplex PCR reads anew with MiXCR; each CDR3 protein has one entry. The sample includes about 840,000 distinct CDR3 sequences, more than 30% of them seen just once. Trimming pared 6 bases from V and 3 bases from J, leaving 20 bases between. CDR1 DFQATT and CDR2 SNEGSKA come from the germline V gene (reference sequence). The CDR3 consists of 15 residues.

The gene calls are TRBV20-1 and TRBJ1-1, with D perhaps TRBD1 (5 bases). Sequencing used blood. The TCR was taken from a man aged 18 to 35 with Graves' hyperthyroidism. The CDR3 loop is CSAKSTQGGDTEAFF. The DNA for the CDR3 is TGCAGTGCCAAGAGCACCCAGGGTGGGGACACTGAAGCTTTCTTT.